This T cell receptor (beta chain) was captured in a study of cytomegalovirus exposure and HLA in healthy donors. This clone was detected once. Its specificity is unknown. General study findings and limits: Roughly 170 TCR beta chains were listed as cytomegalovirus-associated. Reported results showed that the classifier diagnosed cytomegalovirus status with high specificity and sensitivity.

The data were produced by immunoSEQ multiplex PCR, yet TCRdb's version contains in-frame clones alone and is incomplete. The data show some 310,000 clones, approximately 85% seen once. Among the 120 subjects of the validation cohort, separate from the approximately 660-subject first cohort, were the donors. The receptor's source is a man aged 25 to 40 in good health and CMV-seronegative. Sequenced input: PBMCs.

The CDR3 coding sequence is TGCGCCAGCAGCCTCCGGGACAGGGATAACGAGCAGTACTTC. The encoded protein is CASSLRDRDNEQYF. The J gene is TRBJ2-7, the V gene TRBV4-1; TRBD1 matches 9 bases. The CDR3 is made up of 14 amino acids. The V and J ends lost 4 bases and 5 bases, in that order; junction bases with no gene match: 6. Germline V gives CDR1 MGHRA, CDR2 YSYEKL.